Sequencing of this T cell receptor beta chain was carried out in a study of a mutant IDH1 vaccine in newly diagnosed glioma. The repertoire was sequenced with immunoSEQ multiplex PCR; TCRdb's copy has only in-frame clones and lacks some. The sample contains about 30,000 clones, 60% to 80% of which appear only once. Stated time point: week 11, during vaccination. In every dose of vaccine, 300 ug of mutant IDH1 20-mer peptide was given alongside topical imiquimod. As regards this clone: The antigen remains undetermined.

V lost 5 bases to trimming and J lost 7 bases; unmatched junction nucleotides: 6. Per germline, CDR1 MNHEY and CDR2 SMNVEV (reference sequence). This CDR3 is 13 amino acids long. The sequencing used PBMCs, collected from a glioma patient whose treatment included an IDH1 peptide vaccine. The origin of this receptor is a man under 40 with glioma. The chain joins TRBV27 to TRBJ1-1, with 8 bases matching TRBD1. CDR3: CASSQDRGHEAFF. The CDR3 nucleotides read TGTGCCAGCAGTCAAGACAGGGGCCATGAAGCTTTCTTT.